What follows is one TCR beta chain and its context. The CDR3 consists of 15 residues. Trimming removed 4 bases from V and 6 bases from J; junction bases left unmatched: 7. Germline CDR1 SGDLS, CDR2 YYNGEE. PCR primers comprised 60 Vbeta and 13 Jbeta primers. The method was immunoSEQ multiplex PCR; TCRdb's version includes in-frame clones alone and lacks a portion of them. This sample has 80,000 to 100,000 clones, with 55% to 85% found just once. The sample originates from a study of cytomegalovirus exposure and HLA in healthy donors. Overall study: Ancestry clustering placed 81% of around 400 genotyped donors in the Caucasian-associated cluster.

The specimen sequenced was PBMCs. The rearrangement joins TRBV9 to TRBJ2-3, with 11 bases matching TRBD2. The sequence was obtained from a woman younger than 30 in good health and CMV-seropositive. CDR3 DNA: TGTGCCAGCAGCTTTAGCGGGGGGGCCGGCGATACGCAGTATTTT. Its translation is CASSFSGGAGDTQYF.